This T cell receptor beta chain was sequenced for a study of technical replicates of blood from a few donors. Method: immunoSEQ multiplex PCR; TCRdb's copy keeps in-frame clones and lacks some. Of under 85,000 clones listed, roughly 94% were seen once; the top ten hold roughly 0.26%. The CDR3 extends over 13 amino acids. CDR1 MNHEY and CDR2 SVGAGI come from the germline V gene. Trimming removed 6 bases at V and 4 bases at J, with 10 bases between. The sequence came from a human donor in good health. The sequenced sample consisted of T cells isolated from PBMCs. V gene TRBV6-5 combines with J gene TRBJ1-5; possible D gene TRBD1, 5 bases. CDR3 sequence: CASSGRVNQPQHF. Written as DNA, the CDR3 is TGTGCCAGCAGCGGCAGGGTAAATCAGCCCCAGCATTTT.